Described below is a single T cell receptor beta chain sequence and its context. Germline V lookup: CDR1 SGHVS, CDR2 FQNEAQ. Trimming shortened V by 1 base and J by 2 bases, and 18 bases separated the two germline ends. The length of the CDR3 is 18 residues. Isolated RNA was reverse transcribed into cDNA used as the sequencing template. Profiled with immunoSEQ multiplex PCR; TCRdb holds only in-frame clones, not every one. The repertoire includes more than 150,000 clones, 40% to 65% of them detected once, and just under 20% sits in the top ten. The data were obtained in a study of CD8+ T cells in alopecia areata. Study background: Dosing spanned 6 to 18 months on tofacitinib, then 6 months off drug.

T lymphocytes (CD4+ and CD8+) were sorted from PBMCs. The V call is TRBV7-8, the J call TRBJ1-5; perhaps TRBD1 as D (6 bases). The clonotype was recovered from a human donor with alopecia areata. Here the sequenced sample was CD8+ T cells sorted from blood, taken at week 0. The chain's CDR3 is CASSLDPGTSYRNQPQHF. DNA of the CDR3: TGTGCCAGCAGCTTAGACCCAGGGACATCCTATCGCAATCAGCCCCAGCATTTT. Supplemented by reference TRBV7-8 and TRBJ1-5, the full variable domain reads GAGVSQSPRYKVAKRGQDVALRCDPISGHVSLFWYQQALGQGPEFLTYFQNEAQLDKSGLPSDRFFAERPEGSVSTLKIQRTQQEDSAVYLCASSLDPGTSYRNQPQHFGDGTRLSIL.